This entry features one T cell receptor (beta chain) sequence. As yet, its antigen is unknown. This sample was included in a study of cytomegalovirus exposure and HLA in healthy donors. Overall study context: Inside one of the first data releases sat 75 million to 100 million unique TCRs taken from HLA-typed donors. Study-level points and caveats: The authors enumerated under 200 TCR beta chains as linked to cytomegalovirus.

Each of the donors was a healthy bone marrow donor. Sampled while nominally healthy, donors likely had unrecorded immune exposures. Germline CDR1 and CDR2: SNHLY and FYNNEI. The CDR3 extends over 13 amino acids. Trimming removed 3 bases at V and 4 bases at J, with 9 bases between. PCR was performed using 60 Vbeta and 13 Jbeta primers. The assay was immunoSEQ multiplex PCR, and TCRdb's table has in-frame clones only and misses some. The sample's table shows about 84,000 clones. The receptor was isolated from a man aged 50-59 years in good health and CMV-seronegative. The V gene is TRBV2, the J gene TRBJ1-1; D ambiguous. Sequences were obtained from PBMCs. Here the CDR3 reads CASSDLASTEAFF. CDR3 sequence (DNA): TGTGCCAGCAGTGATCTAGCTAGCACTGAAGCTTTCTTT. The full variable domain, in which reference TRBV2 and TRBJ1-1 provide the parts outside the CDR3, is EPEVTQTPSHQVTQMGQEVILRCVPISNHLYFYWYRQILGQKVEFLVSFYNNEISEKSEIFDDQFSVERPDGSNFTLKIRSTKLEDSAMYFCASSDLASTEAFFGQGTRLTVV.